This TCR beta chain was captured in a study of OX40 agonist ivuxolimab in advanced cancers. Trimming stripped 5 bases from V and 3 bases from J, with 8 bases between. The CDR3 has 13 residues. The germline V gene has CDR1 MNHNS and CDR2 SASEGT. Blood samples were obtained at baseline, cycle 4 day 1, and cycle 7 day 1. Clones were read by immunoSEQ multiplex PCR, and TCRdb kept only the in-frame ones, dropping some. The table has 36,000 or so clones, around 77% seen once. The TCR was taken from an adult with an advanced solid tumor such as melanoma, head and neck, liver or kidney cancer. This specimen was CD4+ or CD8+ T cells sorted from blood, taken in a trial of the OX40 agonist ivuxolimab. The rearrangement uses TRBV6-1 and TRBJ2-1, with D tentatively TRBD1 (5 bases). The CDR3 is CASSPDSYNEQFF. As DNA, the CDR3 is TGTGCCAGCAGTCCCGACAGCTACAATGAGCAGTTCTTC.